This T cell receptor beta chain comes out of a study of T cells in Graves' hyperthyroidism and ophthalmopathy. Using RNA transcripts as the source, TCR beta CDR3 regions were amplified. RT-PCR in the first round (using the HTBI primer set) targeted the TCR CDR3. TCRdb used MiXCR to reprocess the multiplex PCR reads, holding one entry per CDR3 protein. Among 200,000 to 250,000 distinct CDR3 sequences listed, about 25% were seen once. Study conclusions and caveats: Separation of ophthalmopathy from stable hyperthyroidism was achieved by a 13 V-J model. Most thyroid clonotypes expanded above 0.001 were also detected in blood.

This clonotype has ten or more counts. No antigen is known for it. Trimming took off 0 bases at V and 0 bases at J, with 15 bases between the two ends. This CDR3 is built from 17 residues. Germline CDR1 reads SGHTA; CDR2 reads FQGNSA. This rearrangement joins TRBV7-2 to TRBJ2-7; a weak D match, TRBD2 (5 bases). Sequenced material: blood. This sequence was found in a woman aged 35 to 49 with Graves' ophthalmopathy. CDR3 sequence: CASSLAGWRSASYEQYF. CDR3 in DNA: TGTGCCAGCAGCTTAGCAGGGTGGAGGTCAGCCTCCTACGAGCAGTACTTC.